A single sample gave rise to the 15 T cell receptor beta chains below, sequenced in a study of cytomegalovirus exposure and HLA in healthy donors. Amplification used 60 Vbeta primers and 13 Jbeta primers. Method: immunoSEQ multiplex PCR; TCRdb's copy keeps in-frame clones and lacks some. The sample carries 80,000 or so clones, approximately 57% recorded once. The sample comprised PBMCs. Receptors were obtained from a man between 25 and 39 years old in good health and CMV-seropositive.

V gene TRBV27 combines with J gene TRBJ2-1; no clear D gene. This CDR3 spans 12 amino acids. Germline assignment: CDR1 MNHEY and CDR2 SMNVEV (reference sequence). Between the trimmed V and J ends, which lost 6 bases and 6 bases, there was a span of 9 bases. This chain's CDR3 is CASRRPGNEQFF. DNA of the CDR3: TGTGCCAGCAGGCGGCCGGGCAATGAGCAGTTCTTC.

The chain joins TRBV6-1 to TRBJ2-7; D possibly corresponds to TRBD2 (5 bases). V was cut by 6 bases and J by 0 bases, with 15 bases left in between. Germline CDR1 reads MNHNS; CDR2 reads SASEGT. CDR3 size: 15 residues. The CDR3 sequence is CASSVDFGISYEQYF. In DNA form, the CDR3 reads TGTGCCAGCAGCGTGGACTTTGGCATCTCCTACGAGCAGTACTTC.

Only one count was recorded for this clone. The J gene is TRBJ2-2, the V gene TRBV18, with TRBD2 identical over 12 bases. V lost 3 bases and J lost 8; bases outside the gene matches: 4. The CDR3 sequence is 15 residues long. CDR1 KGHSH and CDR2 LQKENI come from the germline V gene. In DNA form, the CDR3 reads TGTGCCAGCTCACCTCGACTAGCGGGAGAGGGGGAGCTGTTTTTT. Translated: CASSPRLAGEGELFF.

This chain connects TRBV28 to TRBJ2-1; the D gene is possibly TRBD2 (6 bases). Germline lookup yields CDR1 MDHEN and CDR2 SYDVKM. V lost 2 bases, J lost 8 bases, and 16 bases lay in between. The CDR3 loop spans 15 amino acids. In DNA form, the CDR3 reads TGTGCCAGCAGTTTAGGGGGGTATCAATTCGATGAGCAGTTCTTC. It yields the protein CASSLGGYQFDEQFF.

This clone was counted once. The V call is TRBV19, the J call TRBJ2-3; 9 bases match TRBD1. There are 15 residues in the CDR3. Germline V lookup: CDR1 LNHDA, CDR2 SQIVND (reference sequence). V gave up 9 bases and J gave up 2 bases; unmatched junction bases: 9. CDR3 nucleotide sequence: TGTGCCAGCGGTACCGGGACAGGGTCCACAGATACGCAGTATTTT. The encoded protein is CASGTGTGSTDTQYF.

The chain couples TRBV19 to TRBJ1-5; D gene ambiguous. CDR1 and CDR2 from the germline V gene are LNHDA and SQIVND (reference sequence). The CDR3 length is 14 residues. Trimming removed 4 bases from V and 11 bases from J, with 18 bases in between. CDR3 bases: TGTGCCAGTAGTAGGGATCACCGGGAAAGTGCCCAGCATTTT. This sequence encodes CASSRDHRESAQHF.

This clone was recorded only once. CDR3 in amino acids: CASSVEGLAPNEQFF. The CDR3 region has the DNA TGTGCCAGCAGCGTAGAGGGACTAGCCCCCAATGAGCAGTTCTTC. V and J are TRBV9 and TRBJ2-1; 9 bases map to TRBD2. Trimming removed 0 bases from V and 6 bases from J; junction bases left unmatched: 4. CDR1 is SGDLS, CDR2 YYNGEE, per germline. The CDR3 consists of 15 residues.

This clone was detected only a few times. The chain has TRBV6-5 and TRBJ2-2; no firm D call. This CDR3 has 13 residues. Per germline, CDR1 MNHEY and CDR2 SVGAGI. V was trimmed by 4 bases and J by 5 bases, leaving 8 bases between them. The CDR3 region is CASSSPGTGELFF. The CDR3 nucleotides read TGTGCCAGCAGTTCACCAGGTACCGGGGAGCTGTTTTTT.

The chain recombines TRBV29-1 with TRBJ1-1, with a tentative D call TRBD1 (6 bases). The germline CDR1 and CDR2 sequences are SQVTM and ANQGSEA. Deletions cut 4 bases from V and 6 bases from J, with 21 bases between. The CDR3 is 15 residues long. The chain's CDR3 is CSVGLGAPRVPEAFF. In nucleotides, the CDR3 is TGCAGCGTTGGTCTGGGGGCTCCAAGAGTCCCTGAAGCTTTCTTT.

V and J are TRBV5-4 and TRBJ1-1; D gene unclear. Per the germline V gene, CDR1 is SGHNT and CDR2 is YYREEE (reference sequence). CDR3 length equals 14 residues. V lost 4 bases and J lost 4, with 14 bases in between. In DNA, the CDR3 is TGTGCCAGCAGCGGAGGAGGGTCGGGCACTGAAGCTTTCTTT. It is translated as CASSGGGSGTEAFF.

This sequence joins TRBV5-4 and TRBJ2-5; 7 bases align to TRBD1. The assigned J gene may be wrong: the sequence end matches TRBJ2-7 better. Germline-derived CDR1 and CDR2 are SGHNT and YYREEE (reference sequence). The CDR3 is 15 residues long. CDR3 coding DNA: TGTGCCAGCAGCTTGGCCGGGACAGAATCCTACGAGCAGTACTTC. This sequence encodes CASSLAGTESYEQYF.

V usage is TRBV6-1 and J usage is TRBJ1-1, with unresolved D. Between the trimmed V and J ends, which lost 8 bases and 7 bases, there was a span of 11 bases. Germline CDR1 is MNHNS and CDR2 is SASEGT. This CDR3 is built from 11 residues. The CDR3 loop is CASRVNLEAFF. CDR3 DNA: TGTGCCAGCCGGGTGAACCTTGAAGCTTTCTTT.

This chain's CDR3 is CASSFLTTGKGTGELFF. CDR3 DNA sequence: TGTGCCAGCAGTTTCCTAACGACAGGGAAGGGAACCGGGGAGCTGTTTTTT. This rearrangement joins TRBV27 to TRBJ2-2, with 7 bases lining up with TRBD1. Germline CDR1 and CDR2: MNHEY and SMNVEV (reference sequence). J gave up 5 bases and V 3 bases, and 12 bases lay outside the gene matches. The CDR3 is 17 amino acids.

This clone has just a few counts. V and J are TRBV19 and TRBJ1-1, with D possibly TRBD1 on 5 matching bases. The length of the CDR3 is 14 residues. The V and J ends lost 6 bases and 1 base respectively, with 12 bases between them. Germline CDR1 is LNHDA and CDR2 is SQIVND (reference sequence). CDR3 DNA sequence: TGTGCCAGTAGCACGACAGAAAAGAACACTGAAGCTTTCTTT. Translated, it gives CASSTTEKNTEAFF.

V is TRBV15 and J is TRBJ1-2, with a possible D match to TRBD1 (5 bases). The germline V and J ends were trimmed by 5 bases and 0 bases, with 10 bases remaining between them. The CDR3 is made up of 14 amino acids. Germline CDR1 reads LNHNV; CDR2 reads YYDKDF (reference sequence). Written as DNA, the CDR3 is TGTGCCACCAGCCTCGGGGGGTCTAACTATGGCTACACCTTC. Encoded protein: CATSLGGSNYGYTF.